These T cell receptor beta chains were read from a single sample in a study of cytomegalovirus exposure and HLA in healthy donors. Sequencing used immunoSEQ multiplex PCR; TCRdb keeps in-frame clones, though not all of them. The table records some 76,000 clones, about nine tenths of them present only once. The source material was PBMCs. Receptor source: a woman aged 25 to 39 in good health and CMV-seronegative. Both conserved end residues are part of each CDR3. The listing skips clone size in some rows; elsewhere it reads once, few, many or a size class.

J gene	clone size	V gene	CDR3 protein
TRBJ2-1	-	TRBV2	CASTLSGRAYNEQFF
TRBJ2-1	-	TRBV5-1	CASSVGTSGKGREQFF
TRBJ2-1	-	TRBV9	CASSVAKRTSSYNEQFF
TRBJ2-5	once	TRBV27	CASSLLGEVGETQYF
TRBJ2-1	-	TRBV18	CASSPSASGNNEQFF
TRBJ1-2	-	TRBV28	CVSSLTTRRGRIGYTF
TRBJ1-1	once	TRBV7-2	CASSLQGSSTEAFF
TRBJ2-7	few	TRBV6-5	CASSYTYYNQAYEQYF
TRBJ2-1	few	TRBV6-6	CASSSLPRTGLDEQFF
TRBJ1-5	-	TRBV6-5	CASRWTGGGRQPQHF
TRBJ2-7	-	TRBV5-1	CASSARDTHYEQYF
TRBJ1-1	-	TRBV9	CASSVDRIGGAEAFF
TRBJ2-7	-	TRBV5-1	CASSLLSGREQYF
-	few	TRBV5-4	CASSLGLGLAGVNEQYF
TRBJ1-5	once	TRBV19	CASSIRGGYPQPQHF
TRBJ2-7	-	TRBV7-2	CASSSGQGALEQYF
TRBJ2-7	once	TRBV19	CASSRGLAGVSYEQYF
TRBJ1-2	-	TRBV5-4	CASSLGVKGGAQGYTF
TRBJ1-1	-	TRBV19	CASSIGRGNTEAFF
TRBJ2-7	-	TRBV20-1	CSAGQGDEQYF
TRBJ2-2	-	TRBV4-1	CASSQAGTPFTGELFF
TRBJ2-1	once	TRBV27	CASSSGTGVGNEQFF
TRBJ1-3	-	TRBV6-5	CASTSRGGNTIYF
TRBJ1-2	-	TRBV28	CASTLGGEWGGYTF
TRBJ2-3	-	TRBV4-2	CASSQASGTDTQYF
TRBJ1-1	-	TRBV19	CASSMVRAHTEAFF
TRBJ2-1	once	TRBV19	CASNLDRETYNEQFF
TRBJ2-1	few	TRBV5-6	CASSLDASSYNEQFF
TRBJ1-5	-	TRBV29-1	CSVETGGGQPQHF
TRBJ2-3	once	TRBV18	CASSPPGREAGTDTQYF
TRBJ1-1	-	TRBV7-2	CASSFRTGTNTEAFF
TRBJ2-7	-	TRBV19	CASSRRRGYEQYF